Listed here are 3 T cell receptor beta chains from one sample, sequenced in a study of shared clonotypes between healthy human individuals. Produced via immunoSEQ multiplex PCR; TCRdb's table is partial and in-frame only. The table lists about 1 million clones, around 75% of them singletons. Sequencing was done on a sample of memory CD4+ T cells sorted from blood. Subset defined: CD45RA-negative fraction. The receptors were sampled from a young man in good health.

In DNA form, the CDR3 reads TGTGCCAGCAGCCAGACATGGCTGGGGACAGCGCTATCTTCCTACAATGAGCAGTTCTTC. Translation gives CASSQTWLGTALSSYNEQFF. This sequence joins TRBV14 and TRBJ2-1, with 7 positions matching TRBD1. CDR3 size: 20 residues. J gave up 1 base and V 3 bases, and 18 bases lay outside the gene matches. Germline CDR1 and CDR2: SGHDN and FVKESK.

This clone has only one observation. The CDR3 region has the DNA TGTGCCAGTAGTCCCCCCGGACGGGTGGAGCAGTACTTC. This codes for CASSPPGRVEQYF. The chain is built from TRBV19 and TRBJ2-7; unclear D gene. The ends were cut back, 5 bases at V and 7 bases at J, with 15 bases in the middle. Germline V gene data show CDR1 as LNHDA and CDR2 as SQIVND (reference sequence). This CDR3 comprises 13 residues.

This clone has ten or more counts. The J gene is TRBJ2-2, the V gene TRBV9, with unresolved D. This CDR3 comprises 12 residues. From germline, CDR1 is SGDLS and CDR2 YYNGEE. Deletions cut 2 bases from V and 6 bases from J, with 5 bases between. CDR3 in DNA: TGTGCCAGCAGCGTCAGACCCGGGGAGCTGTTTTTT. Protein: CASSVRPGELFF.